This passage covers 21 T cell receptor beta chains from one sample sequenced in a study of Ad26.COV2.S vaccination and SARS-CoV-2 variants. Treatment specified: roughly 19 received Ad26.COV2.S at low or high dose, single or two shots; roughly 5 received placebo; per-sample allocation not given. Samples came from day 63 after the first vaccine or placebo injection. The repertoire was sequenced with immunoSEQ multiplex PCR; TCRdb's copy has only in-frame clones and lacks some. The sample holds fewer than 400,000 clones; around 83% are singletons and the top ten take 1.9%. The starting material was peripheral blood, obtained in a trial of Ad26.COV2.S vaccine versus placebo. The receptors derive from a person between 18 and 65 years old who received the Ad26.COV2.S COVID-19 vaccine or a placebo.

The rearrangement uses TRBV4-3 and TRBJ2-6; unclear D gene. V was clipped by 4 bases and J by 4 bases, with 14 bases between them. There are 16 residues in the CDR3. In germline, CDR1 is LGHNA, CDR2 YSLEER. The CDR3 DNA follows: TGCGCCAGCAGCCCGCAGGCCCTCGGCGGGGCCAACGTCCTGACTTTC. Translated, it gives CASSPQALGGANVLTF.

Regarding this clone: The sample carries other DNA sequences with the same CDR3. The chain has TRBV7-8 and TRBJ2-6; 7 bases fit TRBD1. The CDR3 is 15 amino acids. The V and J ends lost 2 bases and 2 bases, in that order; junction bases with no gene match: 0. Per the germline V gene, CDR1 is SGHVS and CDR2 is FQNEAQ. In DNA, the CDR3 is TGTGCCAGCAGCTTACAGGGGGCTGGGGCCAACGTCCTGACTTTC. Translating gives CASSLQGAGANVLTF.

The rearrangement links TRBV6-5 to TRBJ1-5; D gene uncertain. CDR3 length: 13 amino acids. The germline V and J ends were trimmed by 6 bases and 0 bases, with 6 bases remaining between them. CDR1 is MNHEY, CDR2 SVGAGI, per germline. The CDR3 DNA sequence: TGTGCCAGCAGCCAACATAGCAATCAGCCCCAGCATTTT. Its protein is CASSQHSNQPQHF.

The chain has TRBV10-1 and TRBJ1-2; D uncertain. CDR1 and CDR2 (germline): WNHNN, SYGVQD (reference sequence). The CDR3 spans 14 residues. Trimming took off 2 bases at V and 6 bases at J, with 13 bases between the two ends. CDR3 loop: CASSEKGPGDGYTF. CDR3 DNA sequence: TGCGCCAGCAGTGAGAAAGGTCCCGGGGATGGCTACACCTTC.

The genes are TRBV29-1 and TRBJ2-1; 9 nucleotides line up with TRBD2. The CDR3 contains 15 residues. The V segment lost 7 bases and the J segment 9 bases; nucleotides outside the gene matches: 16. The germline V gene encodes CDR1 SQVTM and CDR2 ANQGSEA. CDR3 region: CSAPLGGGGLPEQFF. The CDR3 DNA follows: TGCAGCGCCCCATTAGGCGGGGGGGGGCTTCCTGAGCAGTTCTTC.

This rearrangement joins TRBV9 to TRBJ1-2; 9 nucleotides agree with TRBD1. The CDR3 is made up of 14 amino acids. The germline CDR1 and CDR2 sequences are SGDLS and YYNGEE. The V and J ends lost 0 bases and 5 bases, in that order; junction bases with no gene match: 2. CDR3 residues: CASSVETGGYGYTF. The CDR3, as DNA: TGTGCCAGCAGCGTAGAGACAGGGGGATATGGCTACACCTTC. Complete variable domain (other parts from reference TRBV9 and TRBJ1-2): DSGVTQTPKHLITATGQRVTLRCSPRSGDLSVYWYQQSLDQGLQFLIQYYNGEERAKGNILERFSAQQFPDLHSELNLSSLELGDSALYFCASSVETGGYGYTFGSGTRLTVV.

The V gene is TRBV10-3, the J gene TRBJ2-5, with D perhaps TRBD2 (5 bases). Trimming pared 4 bases from V and 2 bases from J, leaving 11 bases between. This CDR3 contains 14 residues. The V gene's germline CDR1 is ENHRY and CDR2 SYGVKD. The CDR3: CAISGRGLQETQYF. CDR3 DNA: TGTGCCATCAGTGGCCGGGGTCTACAAGAGACCCAGTACTTC.

The J gene is TRBJ2-7, the V gene TRBV7-6; TRBD1 agrees at 7 bases. CDR3 length: 13 amino acids. Trimming removed 5 bases from V and 3 bases from J; junction bases left unmatched: 4. Germline CDR1 is SGHVS and CDR2 is FNYEAQ. In DNA form, the CDR3 reads TGTGCCAGCAGCATTACAGGGGACTACGAGCAGTACTTC. Its protein product is CASSITGDYEQYF.

The rearrangement uses TRBV30 and TRBJ2-7; TRBD1 matches at 7 bases. CDR3 size: 16 residues. Trimming removed 3 bases from V and 3 bases from J; junction bases left unmatched: 14. Germline CDR1 reads GTSNPN; CDR2 reads SVGIG (reference sequence). The CDR3 protein is CAWRRWETGEIYEQYF. In nucleotides, the CDR3 is TGTGCCTGGAGACGGTGGGAAACAGGGGAAATCTACGAGCAGTACTTC.

V and J are TRBV2 and TRBJ2-5; 7 nucleotides align to TRBD1. The ends lost 6 bases at V and 4 bases at J; junction bases unmatched: 11. This CDR3 comprises 15 residues. CDR1 and CDR2 from the germline V gene are SNHLY and FYNNEI. As DNA, the CDR3 is TGTGCCAGCAGCCGGACAGGAAAGGCTGTAGAGACCCAGTACTTC. It is translated as CASSRTGKAVETQYF.

The chain has TRBV4-1 and TRBJ2-7; D ambiguous. The V gene's germline CDR1 is MGHRA and CDR2 YSYEKL. The CDR3 is made up of 16 amino acids. The ends were cut back, 0 bases at V and 2 bases at J, with 14 bases in the middle. The CDR3 region is CASSQDLGTGTYEQYF. Here the CDR3 DNA reads TGCGCCAGCAGCCAAGATTTGGGCACTGGAACCTACGAGCAGTACTTC.

V gene TRBV7-3 combines with J gene TRBJ1-6; D gene uncertain. CDR3 length equals 16 residues. Looked up from germline, CDR1 is SGHTA and CDR2 is FQGTGA. V lost 7 bases and J lost 5, with 18 bases in between. CDR3 region: CASTPPDNGNNSPLHF. The CDR3 DNA reads TGTGCCAGCACTCCCCCTGATAACGGGAATAATTCACCCCTCCACTTT.

The J gene is TRBJ2-2, the V gene TRBV7-6; a possible D gene is TRBD1 (5 bases). CDR3 length: 17 amino acids. Per the germline V gene, CDR1 is SGHVS and CDR2 is FNYEAQ. V was pared by 5 bases and J by 2 bases, with 18 bases between. DNA of the CDR3: TGTGCCAGCAGCCCGGTAGGAAGGGGTCCCAACACCGGGGAGCTGTTTTTT. The encoded protein is CASSPVGRGPNTGELFF.

The rearrangement joins TRBV7-9 to TRBJ1-6; D is perhaps TRBD1 (6 bases). The ends were cut back, 3 bases at V and 10 bases at J, with 13 bases in the middle. Germline CDR1 reads SEHNR; CDR2 reads FQNEAQ (reference sequence). The CDR3 length is 14 residues. CDR3 amino acids: CASSFGQSGSPLHF. DNA for the CDR3: TGTGCCAGCAGCTTCGGACAGTCAGGGTCACCCCTCCACTTT.

This clone was observed a single time. The rearrangement joins TRBV5-6 to TRBJ2-1; D is uncertain. This CDR3 spans 14 amino acids. V was shortened by 7 bases and J by 5 bases, with 16 bases between the two germline ends. CDR1 SGHDT and CDR2 YYEEEE come from the germline V gene. The CDR3 nucleotides read TGTGCCAGCGCTCCTCTTAATGGGAACAATGAGCAGTTCTTC. This translates into CASAPLNGNNEQFF.

J is TRBJ1-3 and V is TRBV11-2, with D perhaps TRBD1 (6 bases). The CDR3 runs 13 residues. Deletions cut 6 bases from V and 4 bases from J, with 10 bases between. Germline loops: CDR1 SGHAT, CDR2 FQNNGV. CDR3 in amino acids: CASRQGSGNTIYF. CDR3 coding DNA: TGTGCCAGCAGACAGGGTTCCGGAAACACCATATATTTT.

V is TRBV7-2 and J is TRBJ1-5; 8 positions match TRBD1. The ends lost 1 base at V and 6 bases at J; junction bases unmatched: 8. The germline V gene has CDR1 SGHTA and CDR2 FQGNSA. This CDR3 is built from 16 residues. CDR3 DNA: TGTGCCAGCAGCTTAGATCCAGGGGGCATCGGTCAGCCCCAGCATTTT. Translating gives CASSLDPGGIGQPQHF.

This chain links TRBV7-9 with TRBJ2-7; 7 nucleotides align to TRBD1. CDR1 is SEHNR, CDR2 FQNEAQ, per germline (reference sequence). The junction had 5 bases not matched to a gene; V was cut back by 4 bases and J by 5 bases. The CDR3 is made up of 13 amino acids. CDR3 DNA sequence: TGTGCCAGCAGCTCGACAGGGTTCCACGAGCAGTACTTC. Amino acid sequence: CASSSTGFHEQYF. Full variable domain (rest looked up from reference TRBV7-9 and TRBJ2-7): DTGVSQNPRHKITKRGQNVTFRCDPISEHNRLYWYRQTLGQGPEFLTYFQNEAQLEKSRLLSDRFSAERPKGSFSTLEIQRTEQGDSAMYLCASSSTGFHEQYFGPGTRLTVT.

In DNA, the CDR3 is TGTGCCAGCAGCCAGTCGGGGGATACGCAGTATTTT. It translates to CASSQSGDTQYF. The V gene is TRBV14, the J gene TRBJ2-3, with a weak D call TRBD2 (5 bases). Trimming took 3 bases from V and 6 from J, leaving 7 bases between them. Germline V gives CDR1 SGHDN, CDR2 FVKESK. The CDR3 contains 12 residues. The complete variable domain, with remaining parts taken from reference TRBV14 and TRBJ2-3, reads EAGVTQFPSHSVIEKGQTVTLRCDPISGHDNLYWYRRVMGKEIKFLLHFVKESKQDESGMPNNRFLAERTGGTYSTLKVQPAELEDSGVYFCASSQSGDTQYFGPGTRLTVL.

CDR3 sequence: CASSYSRTGREGEQYF. The CDR3 DNA sequence: TGTGCCAGCAGTTACTCGAGGACAGGCCGTGAGGGCGAGCAGTACTTC. The V and J genes are TRBV6-5 and TRBJ2-7, with 7 bases lining up with TRBD1. Germline V lookup: CDR1 MNHEY, CDR2 SVGAGI. Germline trimming cut 0 bases from V and 6 bases from J; bases unmatched to any gene: 11. CDR3 length: 16 residues.

The V gene is TRBV7-9, the J gene TRBJ1-1; D may be TRBD1 (5 bases). The germline V gene encodes CDR1 SEHNR and CDR2 FQNEAQ (reference sequence). With 0 bases removed from V and 7 bases from J, the gap between germline ends came to 9 bases. CDR3 size: 13 residues. The CDR3 reads CASSLALGVEAFF. As DNA, the CDR3 is TGTGCCAGCAGCTTAGCGCTGGGGGTTGAAGCTTTCTTT.